This T cell receptor beta chain was identified during a study of long-term antiretroviral therapy in people with HIV. Overall study context: The study's earliest collections predate the 2015 immediate-ART recommendation by about a decade.

Sequencing used immunoSEQ v3.0 at survey level. Here immunoSEQ multiplex PCR was the method, and the copy in TCRdb shows in-frame clones only, minus some. The data hold tens of thousands of clones, with about 82% observed a single time. Germline-derived CDR1 and CDR2 are LGHNA and YNFKEQ. Trimming shortened V by 0 bases and J by 4 bases, and 15 bases separated the two germline ends. The CDR3 totals 17 residues. The sequencing here drew on unsorted PBMCs, taken 0.8 years before starting antiretroviral therapy. The rearrangement joins TRBV4-2 to TRBJ2-2, with TRBD2 as a possible D gene (6 bases). The clonotype was recovered from a man aged 18-30 years with HIV. The CDR3 region has the DNA TGTGCCAGCAGCCAAGAAGTTCTGGGCGGGGTCACCGGGGAGCTGTTTTTT. Translating it yields CASSQEVLGGVTGELFF.